This TCR beta chain was captured in a study of control samples from healthy donors and cancer patients. Only in-frame clones appear in the TCRdb table, and some are missing; sequencing was by immunoSEQ multiplex PCR. The sample holds some 150,000 clones, roughly nine tenths seen once. V was pared by 4 bases and J by 6 bases, with 5 bases between. Germline assignment: CDR1 SGHDT and CDR2 YYEEEE. The CDR3 consists of 11 residues. The receptor's source is a man aged 18 to 29 in good health. Sequencing used blood. The chain is built from TRBV5-6 and TRBJ2-1; no clear D. The CDR3 DNA reads TGTGCCAGCAGCGTAAGCAATGAGCAGTTCTTC. Protein sequence: CASSVSNEQFF.